The 5 T cell receptor beta chains below come from one sample, sequenced in a study of T cell responses to AZD1222 COVID-19 vaccine. Profiling relied on immunoSEQ multiplex PCR, and the TCRdb table lists in-frame clones only, not all of them. The data show 100,000 or so clones, 65% to 90% seen once. The sequences come from peripheral blood, collected on day 0 of AZD1222 vaccination. All receptors derive from an adult in good health.

The rearrangement links TRBV27 to TRBJ2-7; 8 bases align to TRBD1. The V and J ends lost 5 bases and 7 bases, in that order; junction bases with no gene match: 7. CDR1 and CDR2 (germline): MNHEY, SMNVEV (reference sequence). There are 13 residues in the CDR3. As DNA, the CDR3 is TGTGCCAGCAGTCGGACAGGGTCGGGTGAGCAGTACTTC. Protein: CASSRTGSGEQYF.

The CDR3, as DNA: TGCAGCGTGCCGTCACCAGGGGCCGGGTATGGCTACACCTTC. Amino acids: CSVPSPGAGYGYTF. This chain uses TRBV29-1 with TRBJ1-2; weak D call: TRBD1 (6 bases). Trimming stripped 6 bases from V and 5 bases from J, with 19 bases between. The CDR3 sequence is 14 residues long. In germline, CDR1 is SQVTM, CDR2 ANQGSEA.

This clone was seen just once. The chain's CDR3 is CASSLVWGEQFF. The CDR3 DNA reads TGTGCCAGCAGTTTGGTTTGGGGTGAGCAGTTCTTC. J is TRBJ2-1 and V is TRBV6-2 or TRBV6-3; D ambiguous. Germline V gene sequence: CDR1 MNHEY, CDR2 SVGEGT. V was cut by 4 bases and J by 9 bases, with 10 bases left in between. The CDR3 loop spans 12 amino acids.

This clone was counted between two and nine times. CDR3 sequence reads: CASSLDPRSYEQYF. Written as DNA, the CDR3 is TGCGCCAGCAGCTTGGACCCCCGGTCCTACGAGCAGTACTTC. The V and J genes are TRBV5-1 and TRBJ2-7; no firm D call. Germline-derived CDR1 and CDR2 are SGHRS and YFSETQ. The CDR3 spans 14 residues. V lost 0 bases and J 1 base, leaving 8 bases between the germline ends.

This CDR3 is CASSQEAGNSYGYTF. CDR3 coding DNA: TGTGCCAGCAGCCAAGAGGCGGGTAATAGCTATGGCTACACCTTC. The chain carries TRBV4-2 and TRBJ1-2, with D uncertain. This CDR3 has 15 amino acids. The V and J ends lost 0 bases and 4 bases respectively, with 12 bases between them. Germline V gives CDR1 LGHNA, CDR2 YNFKEQ.